Here is one TCR beta chain with its context. This entry comes from a study of immune evolution from preneoplasia to lung adenocarcinoma. Sequencing used immunoSEQ multiplex PCR; TCRdb keeps in-frame clones, though not all of them. The sample has 14,000 to 15,000 clones; roughly 80% are singletons. There are 10 residues in the CDR3. This chain joins TRBV21-1 and TRBJ2-5. TRBV21-1 has pseudogene status. The clonotype was recovered from a person between 60 and 80 years old with lung adenocarcinoma. The sequencing input was FFPE minimally invasive lung adenocarcinoma tissue. The CDR3 sequence is CASSKETQYF. The CDR3 DNA reads as TGTGCCAGCAGCAAAGAGACCCAGTACTTC.